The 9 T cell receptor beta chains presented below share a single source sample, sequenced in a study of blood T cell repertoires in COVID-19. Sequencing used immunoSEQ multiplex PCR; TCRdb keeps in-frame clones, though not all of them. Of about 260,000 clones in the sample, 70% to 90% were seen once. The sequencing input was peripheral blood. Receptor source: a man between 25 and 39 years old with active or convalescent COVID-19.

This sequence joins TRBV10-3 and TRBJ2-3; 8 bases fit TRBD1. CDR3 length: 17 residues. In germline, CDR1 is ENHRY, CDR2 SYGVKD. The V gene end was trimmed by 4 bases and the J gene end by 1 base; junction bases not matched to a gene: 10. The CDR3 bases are TGTGCCATCAGTGCCGGGACAGGCAAAGGGGGCACAGATACGCAGTATTTT. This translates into CAISAGTGKGGTDTQYF.

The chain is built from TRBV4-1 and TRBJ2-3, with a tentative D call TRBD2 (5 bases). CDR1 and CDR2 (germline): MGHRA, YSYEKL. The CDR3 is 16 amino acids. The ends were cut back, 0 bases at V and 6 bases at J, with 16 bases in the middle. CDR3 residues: CASSQDRGTRRDTQYF. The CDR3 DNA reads TGCGCCAGCAGCCAAGATCGGGGTACCCGGCGGGATACGCAGTATTTT.

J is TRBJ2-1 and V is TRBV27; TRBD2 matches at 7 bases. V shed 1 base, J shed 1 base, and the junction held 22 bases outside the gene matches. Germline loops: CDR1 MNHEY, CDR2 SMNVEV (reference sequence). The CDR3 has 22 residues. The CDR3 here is CASSLWGGSGEKVLSSYNEQFF. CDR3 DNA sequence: TGTGCCAGCAGTTTATGGGGCGGGAGCGGGGAAAAAGTTTTGTCGTCCTACAATGAGCAGTTCTTC.

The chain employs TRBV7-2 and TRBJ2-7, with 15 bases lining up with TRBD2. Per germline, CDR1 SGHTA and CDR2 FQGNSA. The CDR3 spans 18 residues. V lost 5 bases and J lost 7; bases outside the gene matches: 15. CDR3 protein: CASSLVAGTSGGLREQYF. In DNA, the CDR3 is TGTGCCAGCAGCCTAGTAGCTGGGACTAGCGGGGGGCTACGGGAGCAGTACTTC.

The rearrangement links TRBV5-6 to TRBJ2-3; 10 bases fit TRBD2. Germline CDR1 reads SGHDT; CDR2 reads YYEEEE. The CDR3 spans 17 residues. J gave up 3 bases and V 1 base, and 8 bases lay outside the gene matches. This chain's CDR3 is CASSLYGASGGTDTQYF. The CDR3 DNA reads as TGTGCCAGCAGCTTGTACGGTGCTAGCGGGGGAACAGATACGCAGTATTTT. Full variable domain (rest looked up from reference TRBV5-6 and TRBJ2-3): DAGVTQSPTHLIKTRGQQVTLRCSPKSGHDTVSWYQQALGQGPQFIFQYYEEEERQRGNFPDRFSGHQFPNYSSELNVNALLLGDSALYLCASSLYGASGGTDTQYFGPGTRLTVL.

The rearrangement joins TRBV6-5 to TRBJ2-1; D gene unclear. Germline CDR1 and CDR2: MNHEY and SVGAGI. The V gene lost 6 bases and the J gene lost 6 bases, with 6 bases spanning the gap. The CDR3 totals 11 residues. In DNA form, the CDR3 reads TGTGCCAGCAGCCACTTCAATGAGCAGTTCTTC. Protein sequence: CASSHFNEQFF.

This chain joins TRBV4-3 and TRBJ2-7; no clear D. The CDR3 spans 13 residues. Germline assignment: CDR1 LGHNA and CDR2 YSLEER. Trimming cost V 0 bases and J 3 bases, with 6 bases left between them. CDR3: CASSQDRVYEQYF. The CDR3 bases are TGCGCCAGCAGCCAAGATCGGGTCTACGAGCAGTACTTC.

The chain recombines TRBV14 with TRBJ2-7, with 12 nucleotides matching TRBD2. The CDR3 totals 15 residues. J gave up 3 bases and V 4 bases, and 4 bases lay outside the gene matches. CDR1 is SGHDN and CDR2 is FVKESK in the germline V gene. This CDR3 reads CASSPWTSGDYEQYF. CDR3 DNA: TGTGCCAGCAGCCCATGGACTAGCGGGGACTACGAGCAGTACTTC. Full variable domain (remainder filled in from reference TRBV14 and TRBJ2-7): EAGVTQFPSHSVIEKGQTVTLRCDPISGHDNLYWYRRVMGKEIKFLLHFVKESKQDESGMPNNRFLAERTGGTYSTLKVQPAELEDSGVYFCASSPWTSGDYEQYFGPGTRLTVT.

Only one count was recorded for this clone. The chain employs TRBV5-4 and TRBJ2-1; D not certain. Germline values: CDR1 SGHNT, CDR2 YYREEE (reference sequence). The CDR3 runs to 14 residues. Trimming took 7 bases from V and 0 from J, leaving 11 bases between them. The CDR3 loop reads CASSPGSSYNEQFF. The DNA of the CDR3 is TGTGCCAGCTCACCGGGTAGCTCCTACAATGAGCAGTTCTTC.